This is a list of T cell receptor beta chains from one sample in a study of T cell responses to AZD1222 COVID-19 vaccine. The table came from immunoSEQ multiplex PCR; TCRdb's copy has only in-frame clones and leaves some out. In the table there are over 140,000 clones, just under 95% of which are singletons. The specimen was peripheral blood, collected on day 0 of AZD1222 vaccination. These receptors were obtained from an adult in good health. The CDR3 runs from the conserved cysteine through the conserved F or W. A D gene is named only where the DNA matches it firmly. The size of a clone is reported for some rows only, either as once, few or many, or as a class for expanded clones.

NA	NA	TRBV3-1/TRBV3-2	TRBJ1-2	CASSHKGNYGYTF	TGTGCCAGCAGCCATAAAGGTAACTATGGCTACACCTTC
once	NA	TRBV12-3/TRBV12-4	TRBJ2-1	CASSWGNEQFF	TGTGCCAGCAGTTGGGGGAATGAGCAGTTCTTC
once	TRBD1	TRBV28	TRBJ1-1	CASSLREGAMNTEAFF	TGTGCCAGCAGTTTAAGGGAGGGGGCGATGAACACTGAAGCTTTCTTT
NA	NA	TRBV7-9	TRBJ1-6	CASSLIQGPANYNSPLHF	TGTGCCAGCAGCTTAATACAGGGACCCGCGAACTATAATTCACCCCTCCACTTT
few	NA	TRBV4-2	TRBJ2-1	CASSQVGTDSPEQFF	TGTGCCAGCAGCCAAGTAGGAACCGATTCGCCCGAGCAGTTCTTC
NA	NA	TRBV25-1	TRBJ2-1	CASSTGGARNEQFF	TGTGCCAGCAGTACAGGGGGGGCCAGGAATGAGCAGTTCTTC
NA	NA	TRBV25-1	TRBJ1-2	CASSVVGVEGYTF	TGTGCCAGCAGTGTGGTAGGGGTGGAAGGCTACACCTTC
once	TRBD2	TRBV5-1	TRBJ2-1	CASSQTSANEQFF	TGCGCCAGCAGCCAAACTAGCGCCAATGAGCAGTTCTTC
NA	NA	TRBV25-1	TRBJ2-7	CASSLSWARTASYEQYF	TGTGCCAGCAGTCTATCGTGGGCACGCACCGCTTCCTACGAGCAGTACTTC
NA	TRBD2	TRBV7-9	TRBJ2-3	CASSALAGGTDTQYF	TGTGCCAGCAGCGCATTAGCGGGGGGCACAGATACGCAGTATTTT
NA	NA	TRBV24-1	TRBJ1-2	CATMGDYGYTF	TGTGCCACCATGGGGGACTATGGCTACACCTTC
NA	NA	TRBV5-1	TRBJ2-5	CASSLVMGGQRETQYF	TGCGCCAGCAGCTTGGTTATGGGTGGACAGAGAGAGACCCAGTACTTC
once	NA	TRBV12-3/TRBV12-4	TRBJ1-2	CASSSSGTYGYTF	TGTGCCAGCAGCTCCTCCGGGACCTATGGCTACACCTTC
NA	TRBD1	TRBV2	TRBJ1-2	CASTGTGRDYGYTF	TGTGCCAGTACCGGGACAGGACGCGACTATGGCTACACCTTC
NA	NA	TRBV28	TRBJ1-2	CASSFPLGQNNYGYTF	TGTGCCAGCAGTTTCCCCCTCGGGCAGAATAACTATGGCTACACCTTC
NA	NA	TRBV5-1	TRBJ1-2	CASSSSGSEKGGYTF	TGCGCCAGCAGCTCGTCGGGGTCGGAGAAGGGGGGCTACACCTTC
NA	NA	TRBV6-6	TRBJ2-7	CASSYRMYEQYF	TGTGCCAGCAGTTACAGGATGTACGAGCAGTACTTC
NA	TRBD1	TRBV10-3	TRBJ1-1	CAISATGENTEAFF	TGTGCCATCAGCGCAACAGGGGAGAACACTGAAGCTTTCTTT
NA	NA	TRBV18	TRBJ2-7	CASSPPSYEQYF	TGTGCCAGCTCCCCCCCCTCCTACGAGCAGTACTTC
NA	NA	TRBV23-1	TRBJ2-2	CASSPNTGELFF	TGCGCCAGCAGTCCGAACACCGGGGAGCTGTTTTTT
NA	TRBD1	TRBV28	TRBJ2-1	CASSGQGLVNEQFF	TGTGCCAGCAGTGGACAGGGACTTGTCAATGAGCAGTTCTTC
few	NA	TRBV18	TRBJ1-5	CASSPGRDQPQHF	TGTGCCAGCTCACCAGGCAGGGACCAGCCCCAGCATTTT
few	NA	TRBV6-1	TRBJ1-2	CASSEQGYGTF	TGTGCCAGCAGTGAACAGGGATACGGCACCTTC
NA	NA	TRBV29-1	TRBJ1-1	CSVGNGGTEAFF	TGCAGCGTTGGGAATGGGGGCACTGAAGCTTTCTTT
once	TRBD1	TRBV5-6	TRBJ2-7	CASSPIWGQTNSYEQYF	TGTGCCAGCAGCCCCATCTGGGGACAGACTAACTCCTACGAGCAGTACTTC
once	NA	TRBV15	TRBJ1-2	CATSIRLGVGYGYTF	TGTGCCACCAGCATCCGGCTAGGAGTAGGCTATGGCTACACCTTC
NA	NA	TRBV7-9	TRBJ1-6	CASSLAAAGWSDNSPLHF	TGTGCCAGCAGCTTAGCTGCGGCAGGGTGGTCAGATAATTCACCCCTCCACTTT
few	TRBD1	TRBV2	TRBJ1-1	CASSEEMDREAFF	TGTGCCAGCAGTGAAGAGATGGACAGGGAAGCTTTCTTT
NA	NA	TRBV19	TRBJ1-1	CASSWGPYGGNTEAFF	TGTGCCAGTAGTTGGGGCCCTTACGGAGGGAACACTGAAGCTTTCTTT
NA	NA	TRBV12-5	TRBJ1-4	CASGLEGGERNEKLFF	TGTGCTAGTGGTTTGGAAGGGGGGGAGCGAAATGAAAAACTGTTTTTT
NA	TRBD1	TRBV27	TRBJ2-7	CASRPTGPGFYYEQYF	TGTGCCAGCAGGCCGACAGGGCCCGGCTTCTATTACGAGCAGTACTTC
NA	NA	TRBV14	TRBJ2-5	CASSQDTGLGEETQYF	TGTGCCAGCAGCCAAGACACAGGGCTGGGGGAGGAGACCCAGTACTTC
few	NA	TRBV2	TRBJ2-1	CASKISQPNEQFF	TGTGCCAGCAAAATCTCTCAACCCAATGAGCAGTTCTTC
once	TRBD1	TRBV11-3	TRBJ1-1	CASSRHGQGAAEAFF	TGTGCCAGCAGCCGCCACGGACAGGGGGCAGCTGAAGCTTTCTTT
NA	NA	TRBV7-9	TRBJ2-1	CASSFRFEYNEQFF	TGTGCCAGCAGCTTTCGTTTTGAATACAATGAGCAGTTCTTC
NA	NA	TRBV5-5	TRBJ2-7	CASSLYGSGDEQYF	TGTGCCAGCAGCTTGTATGGTTCCGGGGACGAGCAGTACTTC
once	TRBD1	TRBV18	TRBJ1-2	CASSLGQGNYGYTF	TGTGCCAGCTCACTAGGACAGGGGAACTATGGCTACACCTTC
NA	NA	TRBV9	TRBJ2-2	CASSVGPSNTGELFF	TGTGCCAGCAGCGTAGGTCCCTCGAACACCGGGGAGCTGTTTTTT
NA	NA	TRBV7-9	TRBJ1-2	CASSPDRVGYGYTF	TGTGCCAGCAGCCCAGATAGGGTAGGCTATGGCTACACCTTC
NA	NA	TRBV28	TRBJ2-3	CATTGGFGDTQYF	TGTGCCACTACAGGAGGGTTTGGAGATACGCAGTATTTT
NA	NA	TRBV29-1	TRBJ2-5	CSTGFGMGTQYF	TGCAGCACAGGGTTTGGCATGGGGACCCAGTACTTC
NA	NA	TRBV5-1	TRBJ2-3	CASSLTASTDTQYF	TGCGCCAGCAGCTTGACAGCTAGCACAGATACGCAGTATTTT
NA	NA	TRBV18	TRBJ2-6	CASSPPVSLSSGANVLTF	TGTGCCAGCTCACCACCGGTGTCCTTGTCCTCTGGGGCCAACGTCCTGACTTTC
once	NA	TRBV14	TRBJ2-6	CASSQVRASGANVLTF	TGTGCCAGCAGCCAAGTCAGGGCATCTGGGGCCAACGTCCTGACTTTC
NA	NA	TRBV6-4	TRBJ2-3	CASAKQSASTDTQYF	TGTGCCAGCGCGAAGCAGTCAGCTAGCACAGATACGCAGTATTTT
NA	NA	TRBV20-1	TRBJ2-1	CSASWGSGTYNEQFF	TGCAGTGCTAGTTGGGGGTCAGGGACTTACAATGAGCAGTTCTTC
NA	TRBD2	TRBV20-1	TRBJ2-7	CSARGGYEQYF	TGCAGTGCTAGGGGGGGGTACGAGCAGTACTTC
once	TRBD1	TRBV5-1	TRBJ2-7	CASSSGTGVDEQYF	TGCGCCAGCAGCTCCGGGACAGGGGTCGACGAGCAGTACTTC
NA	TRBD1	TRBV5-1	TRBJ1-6	CASSLEGQGAPRNSPLHF	TGCGCCAGCAGCTTGGAGGGACAGGGGGCGCCTCGCAATTCACCCCTCCACTTT
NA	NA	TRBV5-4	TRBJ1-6	CASNTPLHF	TGTGCCAGTAACACACCCCTCCACTTT
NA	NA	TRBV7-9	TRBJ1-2	CASSLGDAGGYTF	TGTGCCAGCAGCTTAGGCGATGCCGGTGGCTACACCTTC
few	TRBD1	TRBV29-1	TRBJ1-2	CSVAGTGGGYTF	TGCAGCGTTGCCGGGACAGGGGGTGGCTACACCTTC
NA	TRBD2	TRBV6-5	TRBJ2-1	CASKRTLAGYNEQFF	TGTGCCAGCAAGAGAACACTAGCGGGGTACAATGAGCAGTTCTTC
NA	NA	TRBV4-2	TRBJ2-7	CASSPRQETYEQYF	TGTGCCAGCAGCCCAAGACAGGAGACCTACGAGCAGTACTTC
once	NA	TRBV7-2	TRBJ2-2	CASSSSRVTGELFF	TGTGCCAGCAGTTCCTCTCGAGTCACCGGGGAGCTGTTTTTT
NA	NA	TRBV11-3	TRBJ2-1	CASSSESYNEQFF	TGTGCCAGCAGCTCGGAGTCCTACAATGAGCAGTTCTTC
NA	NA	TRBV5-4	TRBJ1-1	CASSLAPGNTEAFF	TGTGCCAGCAGCTTGGCCCCGGGAAACACTGAAGCTTTCTTT
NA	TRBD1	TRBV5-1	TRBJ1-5	CASSLEGAGNQPQHF	TGCGCCAGCAGCTTGGAGGGGGCGGGCAATCAGCCCCAGCATTTT
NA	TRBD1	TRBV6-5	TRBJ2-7	CASRPGTASYEQYF	TGTGCCAGCAGGCCCGGGACAGCCTCCTACGAGCAGTACTTC
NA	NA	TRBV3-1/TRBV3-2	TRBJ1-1	CASSPRLVEGNTEAFF	TGTGCCAGCAGCCCCCGCCTTGTGGAGGGGAACACTGAAGCTTTCTTT